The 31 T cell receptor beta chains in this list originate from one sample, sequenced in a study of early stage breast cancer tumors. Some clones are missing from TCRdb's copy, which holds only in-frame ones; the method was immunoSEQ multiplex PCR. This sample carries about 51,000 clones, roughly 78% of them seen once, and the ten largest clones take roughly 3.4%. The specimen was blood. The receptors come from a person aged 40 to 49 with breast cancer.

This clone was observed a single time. The CDR3 coding sequence is TGCGCCAGCAGCTTGGGAGCTCGATCCTACGAGCAGTACTTC. This codes for CASSLGARSYEQYF. This rearrangement joins TRBV5-1 to TRBJ2-7; D is unclear. Per the germline V gene, CDR1 is SGHRS and CDR2 is YFSETQ. Trimming removed 0 bases at V and 1 base at J, with 8 bases between. This CDR3 contains 14 residues.

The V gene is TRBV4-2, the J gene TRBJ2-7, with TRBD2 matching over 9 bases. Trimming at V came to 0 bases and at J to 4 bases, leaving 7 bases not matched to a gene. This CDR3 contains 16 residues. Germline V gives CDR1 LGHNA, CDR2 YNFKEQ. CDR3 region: CASSQEGAGGPYEQYF. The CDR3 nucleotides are TGTGCCAGCAGCCAAGAAGGGGCGGGAGGGCCATACGAGCAGTACTTC.

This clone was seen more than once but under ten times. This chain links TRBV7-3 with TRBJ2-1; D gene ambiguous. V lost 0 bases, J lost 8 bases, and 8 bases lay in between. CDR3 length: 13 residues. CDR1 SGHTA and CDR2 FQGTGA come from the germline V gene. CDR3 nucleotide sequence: TGTGCCAGCAGCTTAACGAGGTGGGATGAGCAGTTCTTC. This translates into CASSLTRWDEQFF.

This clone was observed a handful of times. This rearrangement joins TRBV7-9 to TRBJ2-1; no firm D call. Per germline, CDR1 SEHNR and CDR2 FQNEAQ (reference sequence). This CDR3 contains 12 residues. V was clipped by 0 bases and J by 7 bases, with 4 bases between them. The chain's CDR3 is CASSLAVNEQFF. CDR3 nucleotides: TGTGCCAGCAGCTTAGCGGTGAATGAGCAGTTCTTC.

CDR3: CASSTSAGNNEQFF. The CDR3 DNA reads as TGTGCCAGCAGTACTAGCGCGGGTAACAATGAGCAGTTCTTC. V is TRBV6-4 and J is TRBJ2-1; 7 nucleotides match TRBD2. The CDR3 is 14 residues long. Germline CDR1 MRHNA, CDR2 SNTAGT. V was pared by 5 bases and J by 5 bases, with 6 bases of the junction left unmatched.

CDR3 sequence reads: CASSQESGGSYNEQFF. The CDR3 DNA follows: TGCGCCAGCAGCCAAGAAAGCGGAGGCTCCTACAATGAGCAGTTCTTC. This chain links TRBV4-1 with TRBJ2-1, with D possibly being TRBD2 (5 bases). CDR3 size: 16 residues. V lost 0 bases and J lost 0, with 9 bases in between. In germline, CDR1 is MGHRA, CDR2 YSYEKL.

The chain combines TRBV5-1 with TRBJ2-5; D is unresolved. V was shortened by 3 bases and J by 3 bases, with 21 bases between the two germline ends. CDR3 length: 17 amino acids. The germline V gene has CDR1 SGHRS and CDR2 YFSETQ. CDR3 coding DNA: TGCGCCAGCAGCTCAGACCCGTTGGGTCCGAAGAAAGAGACCCAGTACTTC. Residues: CASSSDPLGPKKETQYF. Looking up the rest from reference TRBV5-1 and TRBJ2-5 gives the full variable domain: KAGVTQTPRYLIKTRGQQVTLSCSPISGHRSVSWYQQTPGQGLQFLFEYFSETQRNKGNFPGRFSGRQFSNSRSEMNVSTLELGDSALYLCASSSDPLGPKKETQYFGPGTRLLVL.

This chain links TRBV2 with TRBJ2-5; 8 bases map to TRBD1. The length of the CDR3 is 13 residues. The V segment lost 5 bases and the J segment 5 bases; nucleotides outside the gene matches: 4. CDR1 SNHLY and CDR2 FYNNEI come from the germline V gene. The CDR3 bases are TGTGCCAGCAGTTTACAGGGGGACGAGACCCAGTACTTC. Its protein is CASSLQGDETQYF.

CDR3 amino acids: CASSSGLAGERQYF. CDR3 DNA sequence: TGTGCCAGCAGCTCCGGACTAGCGGGAGAGCGGCAGTACTTC. The chain combines TRBV7-2 with TRBJ2-7, with 13 bases aligning to TRBD2. V lost 4 bases and J lost 9; bases outside the gene matches: 6. Germline CDR1 and CDR2: SGHTA and FQGNSA. CDR3 length: 14 amino acids.

The CDR3 loop reads CASSLSQATEAFF. Here the CDR3 DNA reads TGTGCCAGCAGCTTAAGCCAGGCCACTGAAGCTTTCTTT. The J gene is TRBJ1-1, the V gene TRBV7-8; no reliable D call. Per germline, CDR1 SGHVS and CDR2 FQNEAQ. The CDR3 runs to 13 residues. Trimming shortened V by 2 bases and J by 4 bases, and 8 bases separated the two germline ends. Full variable domain (rest looked up from reference TRBV7-8 and TRBJ1-1): GAGVSQSPRYKVAKRGQDVALRCDPISGHVSLFWYQQALGQGPEFLTYFQNEAQLDKSGLPSDRFFAERPEGSVSTLKIQRTQQEDSAVYLCASSLSQATEAFFGQGTRLTVV.

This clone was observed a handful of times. Written as DNA, the CDR3 is TGTGCCAGCAGGGGACAGGGGGGCGACTATGGCTACACCTTC. This sequence encodes CASRGQGGDYGYTF. V gene TRBV2 combines with J gene TRBJ1-2; 11 bases fit TRBD1. The V segment lost 6 bases and the J segment 3 bases; nucleotides outside the gene matches: 3. The CDR3 runs to 14 residues. Looked up from germline, CDR1 is SNHLY and CDR2 is FYNNEI. Variable domain in full (rest from reference TRBV2 and TRBJ1-2): EPEVTQTPSHQVTQMGQEVILRCVPISNHLYFYWYRQILGQKVEFLVSFYNNEISEKSEIFDDQFSVERPDGSNFTLKIRSTKLEDSAMYFCASRGQGGDYGYTFGSGTRLTVV.

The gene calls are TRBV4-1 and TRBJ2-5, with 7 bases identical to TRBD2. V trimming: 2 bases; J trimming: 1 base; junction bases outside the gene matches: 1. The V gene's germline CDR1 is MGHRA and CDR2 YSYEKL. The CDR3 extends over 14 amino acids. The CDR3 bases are TGCGCCAGCAGCCAAACTAGCGTCCAAGAGACCCAGTACTTC. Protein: CASSQTSVQETQYF.

The CDR3 is CASSETEDTEAFF. The CDR3 nucleotides are TGTGCCAGCAGTGAAACGGAGGACACTGAAGCTTTCTTT. The chain links TRBV2 to TRBJ1-1, with D unclear. The ends were cut back, 2 bases at V and 3 bases at J, with 7 bases in the middle. This CDR3 has 13 residues. CDR1 SNHLY and CDR2 FYNNEI come from the germline V gene.

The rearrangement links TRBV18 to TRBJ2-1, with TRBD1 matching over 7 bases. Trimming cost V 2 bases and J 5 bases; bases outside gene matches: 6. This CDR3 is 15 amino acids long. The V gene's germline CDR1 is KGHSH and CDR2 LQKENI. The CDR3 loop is CASSPSSGQNNEQFF. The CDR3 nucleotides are TGTGCCAGCTCACCAAGTTCGGGACAGAACAATGAGCAGTTCTTC.

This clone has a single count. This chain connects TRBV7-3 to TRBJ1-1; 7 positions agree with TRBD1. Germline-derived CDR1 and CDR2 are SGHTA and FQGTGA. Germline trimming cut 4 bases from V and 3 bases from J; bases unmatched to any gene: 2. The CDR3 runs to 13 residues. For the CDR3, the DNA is TGTGCCAGCAGCTCTGACAGGGACACTGAAGCTTTCTTT. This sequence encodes CASSSDRDTEAFF.

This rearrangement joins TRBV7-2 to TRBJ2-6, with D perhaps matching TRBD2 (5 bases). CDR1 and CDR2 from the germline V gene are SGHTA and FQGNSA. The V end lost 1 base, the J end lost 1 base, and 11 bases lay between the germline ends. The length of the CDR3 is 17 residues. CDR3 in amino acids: CASSLGSRVSGANVLTF. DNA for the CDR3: TGTGCCAGCAGCTTAGGGTCGAGGGTTTCTGGGGCCAACGTCCTGACTTTC. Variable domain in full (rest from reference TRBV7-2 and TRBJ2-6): GAGVSQSPSNKVTEKGKDVELRCDPISGHTALYWYRQSLGQGLEFLIYFQGNSAPDKSGLPSDRFSAERTGGSVSTLTIQRTQQEDSAVYLCASSLGSRVSGANVLTFGAGSRLTVL.

For the CDR3, the DNA is TGTGCCTGGAGGTACGGGATAGTGCAGTACTTC. Its translation is CAWRYGIVQYF. J is TRBJ2-7 and V is TRBV30; tentatively, D is TRBD2 (5 bases). V lost 3 bases and J lost 9, with 12 bases in between. The CDR3 totals 11 residues. Germline V gives CDR1 GTSNPN, CDR2 SVGIG (reference sequence).

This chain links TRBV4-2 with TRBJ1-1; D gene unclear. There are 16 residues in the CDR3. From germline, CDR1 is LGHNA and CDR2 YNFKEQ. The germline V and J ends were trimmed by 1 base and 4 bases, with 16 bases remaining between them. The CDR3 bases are TGTGCCAGCAGCCAAGTCCAGACATCGGTGGGCACTGAAGCTTTCTTT. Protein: CASSQVQTSVGTEAFF.

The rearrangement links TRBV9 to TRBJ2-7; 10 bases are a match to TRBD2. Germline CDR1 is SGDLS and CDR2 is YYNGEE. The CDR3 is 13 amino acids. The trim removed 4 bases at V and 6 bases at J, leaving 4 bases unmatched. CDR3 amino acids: CASSPGTSAEQYF. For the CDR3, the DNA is TGTGCCAGCAGCCCCGGGACTAGCGCCGAGCAGTACTTC.

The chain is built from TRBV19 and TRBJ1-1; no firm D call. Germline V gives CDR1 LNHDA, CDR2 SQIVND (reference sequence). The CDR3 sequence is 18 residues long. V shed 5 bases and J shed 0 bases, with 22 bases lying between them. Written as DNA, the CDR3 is TGTGCCAGTAGTCCCTCCGGGCTGGGGATCGAACTGAACACTGAAGCTTTCTTT. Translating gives CASSPSGLGIELNTEAFF.

CDR3 loop: CASSNVRGRGDTGELFF. CDR3 sequence (DNA): TGTGCCAGTAGTAACGTCAGGGGGCGAGGGGACACCGGGGAGCTGTTTTTT. This chain joins TRBV19 and TRBJ2-2, with 8 bases lining up with TRBD1. This CDR3 comprises 17 residues. V was clipped by 4 bases and J by 3 bases; unmatched bases: 10. Germline assignment: CDR1 LNHDA and CDR2 SQIVND (reference sequence).

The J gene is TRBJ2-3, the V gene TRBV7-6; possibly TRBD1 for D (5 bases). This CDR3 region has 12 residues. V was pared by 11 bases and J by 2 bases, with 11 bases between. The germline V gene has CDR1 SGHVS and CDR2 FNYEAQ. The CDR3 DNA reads TGTGCCGCCAAACAGGCCACAGATACGCAGTATTTT. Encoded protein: CAAKQATDTQYF.

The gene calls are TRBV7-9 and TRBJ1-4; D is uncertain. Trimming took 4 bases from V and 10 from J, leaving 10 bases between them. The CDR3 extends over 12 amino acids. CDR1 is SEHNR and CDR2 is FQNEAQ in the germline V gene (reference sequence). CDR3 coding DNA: TGTGCCAGCAGCTCGGAAGGTGGAAAACTGTTTTTT. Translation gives CASSSEGGKLFF.

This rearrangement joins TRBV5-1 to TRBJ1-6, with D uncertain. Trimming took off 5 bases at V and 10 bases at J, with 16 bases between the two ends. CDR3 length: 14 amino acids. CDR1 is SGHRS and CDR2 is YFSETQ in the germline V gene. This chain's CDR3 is CASREALEASPLHF. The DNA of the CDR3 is TGCGCCAGCAGGGAGGCCCTGGAGGCCTCACCCCTCCACTTT.

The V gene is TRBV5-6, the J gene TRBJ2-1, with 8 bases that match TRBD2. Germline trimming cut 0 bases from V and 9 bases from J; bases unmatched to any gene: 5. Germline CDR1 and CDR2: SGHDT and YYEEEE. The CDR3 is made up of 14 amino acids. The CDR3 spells CASSLGLASSEQFF. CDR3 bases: TGTGCCAGCAGCTTGGGACTAGCGTCCAGTGAGCAGTTCTTC.

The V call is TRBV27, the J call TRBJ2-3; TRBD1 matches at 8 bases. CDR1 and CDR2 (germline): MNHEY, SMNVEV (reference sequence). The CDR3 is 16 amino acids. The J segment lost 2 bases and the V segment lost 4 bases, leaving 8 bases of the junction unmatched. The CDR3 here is CASSSTRTGPTDTQYF. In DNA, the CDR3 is TGTGCCAGCAGTTCGACCCGGACAGGGCCCACAGATACGCAGTATTTT.

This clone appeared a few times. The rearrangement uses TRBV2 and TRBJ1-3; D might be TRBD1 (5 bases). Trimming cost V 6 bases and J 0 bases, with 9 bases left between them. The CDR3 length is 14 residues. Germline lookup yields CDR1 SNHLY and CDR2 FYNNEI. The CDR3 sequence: CASSGTFSGNTIYF. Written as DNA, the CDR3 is TGTGCCAGCAGCGGGACGTTCTCTGGAAACACCATATATTTT.

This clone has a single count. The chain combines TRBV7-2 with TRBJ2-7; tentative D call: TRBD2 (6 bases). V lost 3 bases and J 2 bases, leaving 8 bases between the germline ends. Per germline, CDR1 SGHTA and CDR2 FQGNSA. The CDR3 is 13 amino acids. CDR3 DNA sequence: TGTGCCAGCAGCTTCCGACTAGCCTACGAGCAGTACTTC. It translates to CASSFRLAYEQYF.

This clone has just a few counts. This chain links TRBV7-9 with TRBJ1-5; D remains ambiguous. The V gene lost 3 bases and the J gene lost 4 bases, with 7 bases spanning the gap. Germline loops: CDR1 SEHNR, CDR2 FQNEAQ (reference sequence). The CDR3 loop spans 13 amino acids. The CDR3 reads CASSFQENQPQHF. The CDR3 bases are TGTGCCAGCAGCTTTCAGGAGAATCAGCCCCAGCATTTT.

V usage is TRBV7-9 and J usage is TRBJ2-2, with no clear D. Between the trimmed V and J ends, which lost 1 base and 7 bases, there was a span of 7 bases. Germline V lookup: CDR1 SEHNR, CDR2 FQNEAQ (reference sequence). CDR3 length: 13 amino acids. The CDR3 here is CASSLGARGELFF. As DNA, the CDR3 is TGTGCCAGCAGCTTAGGTGCCCGCGGGGAGCTGTTTTTT. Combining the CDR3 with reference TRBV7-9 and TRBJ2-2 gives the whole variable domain DTGVSQNPRHKITKRGQNVTFRCDPISEHNRLYWYRQTLGQGPEFLTYFQNEAQLEKSRLLSDRFSAERPKGSFSTLEIQRTEQGDSAMYLCASSLGARGELFFGEGSRLTVL.

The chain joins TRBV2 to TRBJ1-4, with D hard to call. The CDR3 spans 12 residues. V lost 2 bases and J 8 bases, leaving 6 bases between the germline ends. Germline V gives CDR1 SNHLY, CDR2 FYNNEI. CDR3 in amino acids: CASSERMEKLFF. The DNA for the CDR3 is TGTGCCAGCAGTGAACGGATGGAAAAACTGTTTTTT.